This T cell receptor (beta chain) was identified in a study of T cells in Graves' hyperthyroidism and ophthalmopathy. V dropped 5 bases and J dropped 4; count of bases not matched to a gene: 13. Per germline, CDR1 SEHNR and CDR2 FQNEAQ (reference sequence). The CDR3 spans 19 residues. 9 to 10 ml fresh peripheral blood yielded the PBMCs. What was amplified from RNA transcripts were TCR beta CDR3 regions. HTBI primers were employed in a first-round RT-PCR of the TCR CDR3. TCRdb reanalysed the multiplex PCR reads using MiXCR and keeps one entry per CDR3 protein. Seen here are about 400,000 distinct CDR3 sequences, roughly an eighth observed once, and the top ten hold approximately 29%.

The V and J genes are TRBV7-9 and TRBJ2-1; 14 bases align to TRBD2. The sample consisted of blood. The sequence came from a man aged 45-60 years with Graves' ophthalmopathy. In nucleotides, the CDR3 is TGTGCCAGCAGCCCTAGCGGGACTAGCGGGAGCGGTGGGTACAATGAGCAGTTCTTC. Amino acid sequence: CASSPSGTSGSGGYNEQFF.